The rows below give T cell receptor beta chains drawn from one sample of a study of persistence of HIV-infected CD4 T cells. Their recognized antigens are unknown. Profiling relied on immunoSEQ multiplex PCR, and the TCRdb table lists in-frame clones only, not all of them. The data contain under 20,000 clones, 50% to 70% of them singletons. The sequencing used CD4+ T cells sorted from PBMCs after roughly 20-hour stimulation, collected from a patient who received antiretroviral therapy. These TCRs come from an adult woman with HIV who was CMV-seropositive. Both conserved end residues are part of each CDR3.

CDR3: CASSQRGGLNEQFF
V: TRBV9
J: TRBJ2-1
length: 14

CDR3: CASSLEGTLNTEAFF
V: TRBV5-4
J: TRBJ1-1
length: 15

CDR3: CASTLTGSGYNSPLHF
V: TRBV5-4
J: TRBJ1-6
length: 16

CDR3: CASSLDPPLPYGYTF
V: TRBV5-1
J: TRBJ1-2
length: 15

CDR3: CSASDRVREQFF
V: TRBV20-1
J: TRBJ2-1
length: 12

CDR3: CASSYSNQGWDSPLHF
V: TRBV6-5
J: TRBJ1-6
length: 16

CDR3: CAISGPSGTRENTEAFF
V: TRBV10-3
J: TRBJ1-1
length: 17

CDR3: CASSLQGATEAFF
V: TRBV12-3/TRBV12-4
J: TRBJ1-1
length: 13

CDR3: CASVRGAAMNTEAFF
V: TRBV2
J: TRBJ1-1
length: 15

CDR3: CASNGLAGTTDTQYF
V: TRBV2
J: TRBJ2-3
length: 15

CDR3: CASSPSGVNTIYF
V: TRBV18
J: TRBJ1-3
length: 13

CDR3: CASRVDRAAVPLHF
V: TRBV6-5
J: TRBJ1-6
length: 14

CDR3: CASSIVGLNTGELFF
V: TRBV19
J: TRBJ2-2
length: 15

CDR3: CASSVDSGQGVRNEQYF
V: TRBV9
J: TRBJ2-7
length: 17

CDR3: CASRPLAGGSRVQYF
V: TRBV6-5
J: TRBJ2-3
length: 15

CDR3: CASTPDGQGHQPQHF
V: TRBV2
J: TRBJ1-5
length: 15

CDR3: CASRGRSLNYGYTF
V: TRBV27
J: TRBJ1-2
length: 14

CDR3: CASRTALGDLHF
V: TRBV12-3/TRBV12-4
J: TRBJ1-6
length: 12

CDR3: CASSLATRPTDTQYF
V: TRBV5-1
J: TRBJ2-3
length: 15

CDR3: CASSRDRIYGYTF
V: TRBV12-3/TRBV12-4
J: TRBJ1-2
length: 13

CDR3: CASSFAGYEGNEQFF
V: TRBV28
J: TRBJ2-1
length: 15

CDR3: CASRLDGNYGYTF
V: TRBV5-6
J: TRBJ1-2
length: 13

CDR3: CSVEANPNQPQHF
V: TRBV29-1
J: TRBJ1-5
length: 13

CDR3: CASSARRGGGQTDTQYF
V: TRBV11-3
J: TRBJ2-3
length: 17

CDR3: CASSSEGGYGYTF
V: TRBV5-4
J: TRBJ1-2
length: 13

CDR3: CASSPRTGGNTEAFF
V: TRBV2
J: TRBJ1-1
length: 15

CDR3: CASRVRDRDSPLHF
V: TRBV12-2
J: TRBJ1-6
length: 14

CDR3: CASTGQGVAYGYTF
V: TRBV2
J: TRBJ1-2
length: 14

CDR3: CSASLGQGYNSPLHF
V: TRBV20-1
J: TRBJ1-6
length: 15

CDR3: CASSLYPGGESPYIEQFF
V: TRBV4-1
J: TRBJ2-1
length: 18

CDR3: CACSSGDYEQYF
V: TRBV30
J: TRBJ2-7
length: 12

CDR3: CASSATWGPNEKLFF
V: TRBV19
J: TRBJ1-4
length: 15

CDR3: CASSPPGTQNYGYTF
V: TRBV4-2
J: TRBJ1-2
length: 15

CDR3: CASSRSAYNEQFF
V: TRBV6-5
J: TRBJ2-1
length: 13

CDR3: CASRTSGGRDTQYF
V: TRBV5-1
J: TRBJ2-3
length: 14

CDR3: CSVEAVRGAHGYTF
V: TRBV29-1
J: TRBJ1-2
length: 14

CDR3: CASSLDSGSGNTIYF
V: TRBV7-3
J: TRBJ1-3
length: 15